This is a list of T cell receptor beta chains from one sample in a study of blood T cells in healthy people across ages. TCRdb reprocessed the 5' RACE reads with MiXCR, giving one entry per CDR3 protein. The sample lists about 800,000 distinct CDR3 sequences, 58% occurring once. The sample was blood. The source is a man under 40 in good health. The CDR3 runs from the conserved cysteine through the conserved F or W. The D gene is left open where the match is weak. Not all rows give a size; the values are once, few, many and, for expanded clones, a class.

D gene: NA
J gene: TRBJ2-5
V gene: TRBV7-2
clone size: NA
CDR3 protein: CASRLIARQETQYF
CDR3 DNA: TGTGCCAGCCGCTTGATAGCGCGACAAGAGACCCAGTACTTC

D gene: TRBD1
J gene: TRBJ2-7
V gene: TRBV15
clone size: many
CDR3 protein: CATSRVGQRSYEQYF
CDR3 DNA: TGTGCCACCAGCAGAGTGGGACAGAGGTCCTACGAGCAGTACTTC

D gene: TRBD1
J gene: TRBJ2-2
V gene: TRBV7-9
clone size: once
CDR3 protein: CASSLVPDRAGELFF
CDR3 DNA: TGTGCCAGCAGCTTAGTCCCAGACAGGGCCGGGGAGCTGTTTTTT

D gene: TRBD2
J gene: TRBJ2-1
V gene: TRBV20-1
clone size: NA
CDR3 protein: CSAASSGGANNEQFF
CDR3 DNA: TGCAGTGCGGCCTCTAGCGGGGGGGCCAACAATGAGCAGTTCTTC

D gene: NA
J gene: TRBJ2-7
V gene: TRBV4-1
clone size: few
CDR3 protein: CASSHSLYGQGSYEQYF
CDR3 DNA: TGCGCCAGCAGCCATTCTTTATACGGGCAGGGCTCCTACGAGCAGTACTTC

D gene: NA
J gene: TRBJ1-6
V gene: TRBV12-3/TRBV12-4
clone size: NA
CDR3 protein: CASSFARGPLHF
CDR3 DNA: TGTGCCAGCAGTTTTGCGCGTGGCCCCCTCCACTTT

D gene: TRBD1
J gene: TRBJ1-2
V gene: TRBV5-1
clone size: once
CDR3 protein: CASSFGQGALSGYTF
CDR3 DNA: TGCGCCAGCAGCTTCGGACAGGGGGCTCTTAGTGGCTACACCTTC

D gene: TRBD1
J gene: TRBJ2-1
V gene: TRBV20-1
clone size: NA
CDR3 protein: CSARVWDRADEQFF
CDR3 DNA: TGCAGTGCTAGAGTCTGGGACAGGGCCGATGAGCAGTTCTTC

D gene: NA
J gene: TRBJ2-7
V gene: TRBV4-2
clone size: many
CDR3 protein: CASSPKGGVEQYF
CDR3 DNA: TGTGCCAGCAGCCCGAAGGGGGGTGTCGAGCAGTACTTC

D gene: NA
J gene: TRBJ2-1
V gene: TRBV7-9
clone size: few
CDR3 protein: CASSPRTHYNEQFF
CDR3 DNA: TGTGCCAGCAGCCCGCGGACCCACTACAATGAGCAGTTCTTC

D gene: NA
J gene: TRBJ2-5
V gene: TRBV7-9
clone size: NA
CDR3 protein: CASSFTQGRAVRNEQYF
CDR3 DNA: TGTGCCAGCAGCTTTACACAGGGTCGGGCGGTTCGCAATGAGCAGTACTTC

D gene: NA
J gene: TRBJ2-1
V gene: TRBV4-2
clone size: NA
CDR3 protein: CASSQMASSYNEQFF
CDR3 DNA: TGTGCCAGCAGCCAGATGGCCAGCTCCTACAATGAGCAGTTCTTC

D gene: TRBD1
J gene: TRBJ2-5
V gene: TRBV20-1
clone size: NA
CDR3 protein: CSALVGQGRNEQYF
CDR3 DNA: TGCAGTGCCCTGGTAGGACAGGGGAGGAATGAGCAGTACTTC

D gene: NA
J gene: TRBJ1-4
V gene: TRBV28
clone size: NA
CDR3 protein: CASSEKGEKLFF
CDR3 DNA: TGTGCCAGCAGTGAAAAAGGGGAAAAACTGTTTTTT

D gene: NA
J gene: TRBJ1-5
V gene: TRBV12-3/TRBV12-4
clone size: NA
CDR3 protein: CASSVGGLSNQPQHF
CDR3 DNA: TGTGCCAGCAGTGTGGGGGGGCTGAGCAATCAGCCCCAGCATTTT

D gene: NA
J gene: TRBJ2-5
V gene: TRBV2
clone size: NA
CDR3 protein: CASSVTGDQETQYF
CDR3 DNA: TGTGCCAGCAGTGTAACAGGAGACCAAGAGACCCAGTACTTC

D gene: NA
J gene: TRBJ2-7
V gene: TRBV4-2
clone size: NA
CDR3 protein: CASSQGQGTRPEQYF
CDR3 DNA: TGTGCCAGCAGCCAAGGACAAGGGACACGCCCCGAGCAGTACTTC

D gene: TRBD1
J gene: TRBJ2-1
V gene: TRBV4-3
clone size: NA
CDR3 protein: CASSQKDRDKDEQFF
CDR3 DNA: TGCGCCAGCAGCCAGAAAGACAGGGATAAGGATGAGCAGTTCTTC

D gene: TRBD1
J gene: TRBJ1-1
V gene: TRBV5-1
clone size: NA
CDR3 protein: CASSWVGTGLSNTEAFF
CDR3 DNA: TGCGCCAGCAGCTGGGTTGGGACAGGGTTGAGCAACACTGAAGCTTTCTTT

D gene: NA
J gene: TRBJ2-7
V gene: TRBV11-2
clone size: NA
CDR3 protein: CASSLRNAYEQYF
CDR3 DNA: TGTGCCAGCAGCCTAAGGAACGCCTACGAGCAGTACTTC

D gene: TRBD2
J gene: TRBJ2-1
V gene: TRBV27
clone size: NA
CDR3 protein: CASRSGGGSYNEQFF
CDR3 DNA: TGTGCCAGCAGATCGGGGGGGGGCTCCTACAATGAGCAGTTCTTC

D gene: NA
J gene: TRBJ1-5
V gene: TRBV6-1
clone size: NA
CDR3 protein: CASSEQGRRGSSNQPQHF
CDR3 DNA: TGTGCCAGCAGTGAACAAGGCCGTCGGGGGTCTAGCAATCAGCCCCAGCATTTT

D gene: TRBD2
J gene: TRBJ2-7
V gene: TRBV20-1
clone size: NA
CDR3 protein: CSAVPTSGYEQYF
CDR3 DNA: TGCAGTGCTGTCCCGACTAGCGGCTACGAGCAGTACTTC

D gene: NA
J gene: TRBJ2-5
V gene: TRBV7-2
clone size: NA
CDR3 protein: CASSNYAQETQYF
CDR3 DNA: TGTGCCAGCAGCAACTACGCCCAAGAGACCCAGTACTTC

D gene: NA
J gene: TRBJ1-5
V gene: TRBV29-1
clone size: NA
CDR3 protein: CSALTAAGPQHF
CDR3 DNA: TGCAGCGCCCTGACGGCCGCGGGGCCCCAGCATTTT

D gene: NA
J gene: TRBJ2-3
V gene: TRBV20-1
clone size: NA
CDR3 protein: CSAGPWGGADTQYF
CDR3 DNA: TGCAGTGCTGGCCCCTGGGGGGGCGCAGATACGCAGTATTTT

D gene: TRBD1
J gene: TRBJ1-2
V gene: TRBV7-9
clone size: NA
CDR3 protein: CASSLGDRDYYGYTF
CDR3 DNA: TGTGCCAGCAGCTTAGGGGACAGGGACTACTATGGCTACACCTTC

D gene: TRBD2
J gene: TRBJ2-7
V gene: TRBV7-8
clone size: NA
CDR3 protein: CANSLVLAGGTYEQYF
CDR3 DNA: TGTGCCAACAGCTTAGTCTTAGCGGGGGGCACCTACGAGCAGTACTTC

D gene: NA
J gene: TRBJ2-3
V gene: TRBV27
clone size: NA
CDR3 protein: CASRPGSTDTQYF
CDR3 DNA: TGTGCCAGCAGGCCAGGGAGCACAGATACGCAGTATTTT

D gene: NA
J gene: TRBJ2-7
V gene: TRBV5-1
clone size: NA
CDR3 protein: CASSLRVQADYEQYF
CDR3 DNA: TGCGCCAGCAGCTTGCGAGTACAGGCGGACTACGAGCAGTACTTC

D gene: TRBD1
J gene: TRBJ2-7
V gene: TRBV9
clone size: NA
CDR3 protein: CASSVGNRDSEQYF
CDR3 DNA: TGTGCCAGCAGCGTAGGGAATCGGGACAGCGAGCAGTACTTC

D gene: NA
J gene: TRBJ2-7
V gene: TRBV11-2
clone size: NA
CDR3 protein: CASSPRGPMTYEQYF
CDR3 DNA: TGTGCCAGCAGCCCCAGAGGACCAATGACCTACGAGCAGTACTTC

D gene: NA
J gene: TRBJ1-1
V gene: TRBV9
clone size: NA
CDR3 protein: CASSVGAAVNTEAFF
CDR3 DNA: TGTGCCAGCAGCGTAGGGGCCGCTGTGAACACTGAAGCTTTCTTT

D gene: NA
J gene: TRBJ1-2
V gene: TRBV6-1
clone size: NA
CDR3 protein: CASTRDHLGYGYTF
CDR3 DNA: TGTGCCAGCACCAGGGACCACCTGGGCTATGGCTACACCTTC

D gene: NA
J gene: TRBJ2-7
V gene: TRBV20-1
clone size: NA
CDR3 protein: CSARVRSRVIDEQYF
CDR3 DNA: TGCAGTGCTAGAGTAAGGAGTAGGGTTATTGACGAGCAGTACTTC

D gene: TRBD1
J gene: TRBJ2-1
V gene: TRBV6-1
clone size: NA
CDR3 protein: CASSELGTGGWGRSYNEQFF
CDR3 DNA: TGTGCCAGCAGTGAACTCGGGACAGGGGGCTGGGGGCGCTCCTACAATGAGCAGTTCTTC

D gene: NA
J gene: TRBJ1-1
V gene: TRBV6-1
clone size: NA
CDR3 protein: CASRGRGAEAFF
CDR3 DNA: TGTGCCAGCAGGGGAAGGGGCGCTGAAGCTTTCTTT

D gene: NA
J gene: TRBJ2-7
V gene: TRBV29-1
clone size: few
CDR3 protein: CSVVEVRGEQYF
CDR3 DNA: TGCAGCGTTGTGGAGGTTCGCGGCGAGCAGTACTTC

D gene: TRBD1
J gene: TRBJ2-3
V gene: TRBV29-1
clone size: NA
CDR3 protein: CSVVGDRETTDTQYF
CDR3 DNA: TGCAGCGTTGTGGGGGACAGGGAGACTACAGATACGCAGTATTTT

D gene: NA
J gene: TRBJ2-5
V gene: TRBV20-1
clone size: few
CDR3 protein: CSVGKKETQYF
CDR3 DNA: TGCAGTGTGGGCAAGAAAGAGACCCAGTACTTC

D gene: NA
J gene: TRBJ1-1
V gene: TRBV7-2
clone size: NA
CDR3 protein: CASSSQENTEASF
CDR3 DNA: TGTGCCAGCAGCTCCCAGGAGAACACTGAAGCTTCCTTT

D gene: NA
J gene: TRBJ2-3
V gene: TRBV29-1
clone size: few
CDR3 protein: CSVISGTDTQYF
CDR3 DNA: TGCAGCGTTATTAGCGGTACAGATACGCAGTATTTT

D gene: NA
J gene: TRBJ2-5
V gene: TRBV2
clone size: NA
CDR3 protein: CASSRDSSEQYF
CDR3 DNA: TGTGCCAGCAGTCGCGACAGTTCTGAGCAGTACTTC

D gene: NA
J gene: TRBJ2-7
V gene: TRBV6-5
clone size: NA
CDR3 protein: CASSSFFGYEQYF
CDR3 DNA: TGTGCCAGCAGTTCCTTTTTCGGCTACGAGCAGTACTTC

D gene: NA
J gene: TRBJ1-1
V gene: TRBV29-1
clone size: NA
CDR3 protein: CSVARQNTEAFF
CDR3 DNA: TGCAGCGTTGCTAGACAGAACACTGAAGCTTTCTTT

D gene: TRBD2
J gene: TRBJ2-7
V gene: TRBV7-9
clone size: many
CDR3 protein: CASSPLAGSGSEQYF
CDR3 DNA: TGTGCCAGCAGCCCACTAGCGGGATCGGGGTCCGAGCAGTACTTC